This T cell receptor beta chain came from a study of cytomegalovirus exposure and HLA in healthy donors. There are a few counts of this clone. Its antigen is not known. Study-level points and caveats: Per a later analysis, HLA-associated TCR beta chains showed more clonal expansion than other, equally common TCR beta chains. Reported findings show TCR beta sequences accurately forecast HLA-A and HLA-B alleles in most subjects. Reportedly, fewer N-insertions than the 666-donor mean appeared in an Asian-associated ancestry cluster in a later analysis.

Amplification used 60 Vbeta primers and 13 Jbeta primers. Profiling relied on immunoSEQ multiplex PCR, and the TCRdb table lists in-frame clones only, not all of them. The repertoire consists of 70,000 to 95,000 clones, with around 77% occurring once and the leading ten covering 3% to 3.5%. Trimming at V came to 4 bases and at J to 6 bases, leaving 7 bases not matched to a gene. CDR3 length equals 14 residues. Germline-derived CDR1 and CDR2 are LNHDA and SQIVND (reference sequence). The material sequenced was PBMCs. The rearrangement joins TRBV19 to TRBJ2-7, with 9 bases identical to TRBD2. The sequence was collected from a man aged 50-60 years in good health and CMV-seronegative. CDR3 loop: CASSRTSATSEQYF. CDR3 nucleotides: TGTGCCAGTAGTAGGACTAGCGCAACGAGCGAGCAGTACTTC.